This TCR beta chain was documented in a study of shared clonotypes between healthy human individuals. Data came from immunoSEQ multiplex PCR; TCRdb stores just in-frame clones and leaves some out. The sample contains about 320,000 clones, around 86% of which appear only once. Note on this clone: One end of the junction does not line up with germline, which may come from a read error. The same CDR3 arises from other DNA sequences in this sample as well.

There are 14 residues in the CDR3. Germline V lookup: CDR1 MGHRA, CDR2 YSYEKL. J is TRBJ2-7 and V is TRBV4-1; D perhaps matches TRBD1 (6 bases). The sample taken for sequencing was memory CD8+ T cells sorted from blood. Indicated subset: CD45RO+ cells pooled with CCR7-negative TemRA cells. This receptor was identified in a man younger than 35 in good health. CDR3 nucleotide sequence: TGCGCCAGCAGCCAAGTGTGGGGGCGGTACGAGCAGTATTTC. This encodes CASSQVWGRYEQYF.